This section outlines one T cell receptor beta chain sequence together with its context. This CDR3 is 13 amino acids long. V lost 11 bases and J lost 4, with 17 bases in between. Germline assignment: CDR1 MNHNY and CDR2 SVGAGI (reference sequence). Clones were sequenced by immunoSEQ multiplex PCR, and TCRdb holds only the in-frame ones, with some missing. The repertoire holds about 62,000 clones, with around four fifths as singletons. This sample stems from a study of OX40 agonist ivuxolimab in advanced cancers. About the study: Every patient in dose escalation had hepatocellular carcinoma, melanoma, renal cell or head and neck cancer. One hepatocellular carcinoma and a couple of cutaneous melanoma patients partially responded.

The TCR comes from an adult with an advanced solid tumor such as melanoma, head and neck, liver or kidney cancer. The specimen comprised CD4+ or CD8+ T cells sorted from blood, sampled in a trial of the OX40 agonist ivuxolimab. The V and J genes are TRBV6-6 and TRBJ1-1; TRBD1 is a possible D gene (5 bases). The CDR3 region has the DNA TGTGCCTACGGCGGGGGGGAATTCACTGAAGCTTTCTTT. Translating it yields CAYGGGEFTEAFF.